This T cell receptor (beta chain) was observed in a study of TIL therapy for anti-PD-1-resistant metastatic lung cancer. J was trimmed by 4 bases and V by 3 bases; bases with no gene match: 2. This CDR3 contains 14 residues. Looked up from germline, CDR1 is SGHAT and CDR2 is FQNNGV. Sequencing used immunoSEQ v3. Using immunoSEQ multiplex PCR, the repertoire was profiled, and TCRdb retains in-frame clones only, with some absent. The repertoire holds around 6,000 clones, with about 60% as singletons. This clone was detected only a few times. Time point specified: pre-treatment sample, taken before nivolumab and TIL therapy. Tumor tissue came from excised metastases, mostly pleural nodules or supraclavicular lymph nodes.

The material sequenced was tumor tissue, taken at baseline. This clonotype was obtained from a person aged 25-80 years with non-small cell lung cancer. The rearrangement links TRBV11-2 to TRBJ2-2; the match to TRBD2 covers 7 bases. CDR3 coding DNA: TGTGCCAGCAGCTTGGCTAGCGGCACCGGGGAGCTGTTTTTT. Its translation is CASSLASGTGELFF.